These T cell receptor beta chains were read from a single sample in a study of blood T cells in healthy people across ages. Each CDR3 protein gets one entry after TCRdb re-called the 5' RACE reads with MiXCR. Of hundreds of thousands of distinct CDR3 sequences in the sample, 29% are singletons; the top ten hold about 18%. Sequencing input: blood. The receptor source for this set is a woman aged 80 or over in good health. The CDR3 runs from the conserved cysteine through the conserved F or W. Each record gives: V gene, clone size, D gene, J gene, CDR3 protein, CDR3 DNA. D genes are given only for firm matches. Size is omitted from some rows. Given values are once, few, many or a class for expanded clones.

V: TRBV7-2
size: -
D: -
J: TRBJ2-1
CDR3: CASSQDLHDNEQFF
DNA: TGTGCCAGCAGCCAAGATCTACACGACAATGAGCAGTTCTTC

V: TRBV5-1
size: -
D: -
J: TRBJ1-1
CDR3: CASSLWDGSNTEAFF
DNA: TGCGCCAGCAGCTTGTGGGACGGTTCGAACACTGAAGCTTTCTTT

V: TRBV20-1
size: many
D: -
J: TRBJ2-7
CDR3: CSARDTLGGSYEQYF
DNA: TGCAGTGCTAGAGACACCTTGGGGGGATCCTACGAGCAGTACTTC

V: TRBV12-3/TRBV12-4
size: -
D: -
J: TRBJ2-3
CDR3: CASSHQRAQYF
DNA: TGTGCCAGCAGTCATCAGCGAGCGCAGTATTTT

V: TRBV7-2
size: few
D: -
J: TRBJ1-6
CDR3: CASSLNANMGASPLHF
DNA: TGTGCCAGCAGCTTAAACGCTAATATGGGAGCCTCACCCCTCCACTTT

V: TRBV3-1
size: -
D: -
J: TRBJ1-6
CDR3: CASGDNSPLHF
DNA: TGTGCCAGCGGGGATAATTCACCCCTCCACTTT

V: TRBV5-1
size: many
D: TRBD1
J: TRBJ2-7
CDR3: CASSWGQGEIYEQYF
DNA: TGCGCCAGCAGCTGGGGACAGGGGGAGATCTACGAGCAGTACTTC

V: TRBV9
size: many
D: -
J: TRBJ1-2
CDR3: CASSVGGNSLSYGYTF
DNA: TGTGCCAGCAGCGTAGGAGGGAACTCATTGAGCTATGGCTACACCTTC

V: TRBV30
size: many
D: -
J: TRBJ2-5
CDR3: CAWKFQVRETQYF
DNA: TGTGCCTGGAAGTTCCAGGTCCGGGAGACCCAGTACTTC

V: TRBV20-1
size: few
D: -
J: TRBJ1-2
CDR3: CSAAGGQIYGYTF
DNA: TGCAGTGCGGCCGGTGGGCAGATCTATGGCTACACCTTC

V: TRBV5-1
size: -
D: TRBD2
J: TRBJ2-3
CDR3: CASSLAVSGTISTDTQYF
DNA: TGCGCCAGCAGCTTGGCGGTAAGCGGGACCATAAGCACAGATACGCAGTATTTT

V: TRBV18
size: many
D: -
J: TRBJ2-5
CDR3: CASSPRDFTETQYF
DNA: TGTGCCAGCTCACCACGGGACTTTACTGAGACCCAGTACTTC

V: TRBV12-3/TRBV12-4
size: -
D: -
J: TRBJ1-5
CDR3: CASSLAGADNQPQHF
DNA: TGTGCCAGCAGTTTAGCAGGGGCGGACAATCAGCCCCAGCATTTT

V: TRBV10-1
size: -
D: TRBD2
J: TRBJ2-3
CDR3: CASSEPGGKSIDTQYF
DNA: TGCGCCAGCAGTGAGCCGGGAGGAAAAAGCATAGATACGCAGTATTTT

V: TRBV20-1
size: -
D: -
J: TRBJ2-5
CDR3: CSARYGRPGETQYF
DNA: TGCAGTGCTAGATACGGCAGGCCGGGCGAGACCCAGTACTTC

V: TRBV6-1
size: -
D: -
J: TRBJ2-1
CDR3: CASSELGAYNEQFF
DNA: TGTGCCAGCAGTGAGCTAGGCGCCTACAATGAGCAGTTCTTC

V: TRBV2
size: -
D: TRBD1
J: TRBJ1-5
CDR3: CASSRGQIQPQHF
DNA: TGTGCCAGCAGCAGGGGACAGATACAGCCCCAGCATTTT

V: TRBV7-9
size: few
D: -
J: TRBJ2-2
CDR3: CASSLGQFAGELFF
DNA: TGTGCCAGCAGCTTAGGACAGTTCGCCGGGGAGCTGTTTTTT

V: TRBV6-2/TRBV6-3
size: -
D: TRBD1
J: TRBJ2-7
CDR3: CASSQPGQGLYEQYF
DNA: TGTGCCAGCAGTCAACCGGGACAGGGGTTGTACGAGCAGTACTTC

V: TRBV5-6
size: -
D: -
J: TRBJ1-6
CDR3: CASSSQGRGLNSPLHF
DNA: TGTGCCAGCAGCTCACAGGGTCGCGGTCTTAATTCACCCCTCCACTTT

V: TRBV7-2
size: few
D: -
J: TRBJ2-7
CDR3: CASSLAGGPVNIRYF
DNA: TGTGCCAGCAGCTTAGCGGGGGGGCCTGTAAACATTCGGTACTTC

V: TRBV7-9
size: few
D: TRBD1
J: TRBJ2-1
CDR3: CASSQVTGYGNEQFF
DNA: TGTGCCAGCAGCCAAGTGACAGGGTATGGAAATGAGCAGTTCTTC

V: TRBV6-1
size: many
D: TRBD1
J: TRBJ2-3
CDR3: CASSDTGTGLPDTQYF
DNA: TGTGCCAGCAGTGATACCGGGACAGGGCTTCCCGATACGCAGTATTTT

V: TRBV5-1
size: many
D: TRBD1
J: TRBJ2-1
CDR3: CASRLDQGAHYNEQFF
DNA: TGCGCCAGCAGGCTAGATCAGGGGGCGCATTACAATGAGCAGTTCTTC

V: TRBV27
size: few
D: -
J: TRBJ1-4
CDR3: CASSPEQDNEKLFF
DNA: TGTGCCAGCAGCCCCGAGCAGGATAATGAAAAACTGTTTTTT

V: TRBV19
size: few
D: -
J: TRBJ1-2
CDR3: CASTWGGYNYGYTF
DNA: TGTGCCAGTACCTGGGGAGGGTACAACTATGGCTACACCTTC

V: TRBV28
size: -
D: -
J: TRBJ1-6
CDR3: CASSFPYSSYNSPLHF
DNA: TGTGCCAGCAGTTTTCCGTATAGCTCCTATAATTCACCCCTCCACTTT

V: TRBV20-1
size: many
D: -
J: TRBJ2-7
CDR3: CSARNSESYEQYF
DNA: TGCAGTGCTCGAAACAGCGAATCCTACGAGCAGTACTTC

V: TRBV12-3/TRBV12-4
size: -
D: TRBD1
J: TRBJ1-3
CDR3: CASSHHQGVPGNTIYF
DNA: TGTGCCAGCAGCCACCATCAGGGGGTCCCTGGAAACACCATATATTTT

V: TRBV6-2/TRBV6-3
size: -
D: -
J: TRBJ2-7
CDR3: CASSYGGRLRDEQYF
DNA: TGTGCCAGCAGTTACGGCGGCCGCCTTCGCGACGAGCAGTACTTC

V: TRBV4-2
size: -
D: -
J: TRBJ2-1
CDR3: CASSQGAGGSASYYNEPFF
DNA: TGTGCCAGCAGCCAAGGGGCTGGAGGGTCTGCCTCATATTACAATGAGCCGTTCTTC

V: TRBV6-1
size: -
D: -
J: TRBJ1-2
CDR3: CASVIGGRYGYTF
DNA: TGTGCCAGCGTGATAGGGGGACGGTATGGCTACACCTTC

V: TRBV4-1
size: many
D: TRBD2
J: TRBJ2-1
CDR3: CASSHPRETSVHNEQFF
DNA: TGCGCCAGCAGCCACCCCCGGGAGACTAGCGTGCACAATGAGCAGTTCTTC

V: TRBV20-1
size: few
D: -
J: TRBJ1-3
CDR3: CSARARAGAGNTIYF
DNA: TGCAGTGCTAGAGCCCGTGCGGGGGCTGGAAACACCATATATTTT

V: TRBV5-1
size: many
D: -
J: TRBJ1-2
CDR3: CASSLDAGQNYGYTF
DNA: TGCGCCAGCAGCTTGGATGCGGGGCAGAACTATGGCTACACCTTC

V: TRBV7-9
size: -
D: -
J: TRBJ1-1
CDR3: CASVGAASMNTEAFF
DNA: TGTGCCAGCGTGGGGGCAGCGAGTATGAACACTGAAGCTTTCTTT

V: TRBV5-1
size: -
D: -
J: TRBJ1-4
CDR3: CASSSDTNEKLFF
DNA: TGCGCCAGCAGCTCGGACACCAATGAAAAACTGTTTTTT

V: TRBV6-2/TRBV6-3
size: many
D: -
J: TRBJ1-2
CDR3: CASSSRGGYTF
DNA: TGTGCCAGCAGTTCGAGGGGAGGCTACACCTTC

V: TRBV5-1
size: many
D: TRBD1
J: TRBJ2-1
CDR3: CASSLGGTGDANEQFF
DNA: TGCGCCAGCAGCTTAGGGGGGACAGGGGATGCCAATGAGCAGTTCTTC